One and the same sample provided the 2 T cell receptor beta chains below, sequenced in a study of response to subunit inactivated influenza vaccine. TCRdb passed the RT-PCR reads through MiXCR, listing each CDR3 protein once. The sample has fewer than 400,000 distinct CDR3 sequences; 20% to 25% are singletons. The sequencing used PBMCs from blood, collected less than 22 months after vaccination. The receptors were sampled from a man between 50 and 69 years old who received an inactivated influenza vaccine.

The chain combines TRBV7-2 with TRBJ2-7; 7 nucleotides agree with TRBD1. V was clipped by 4 bases and J by 1 base; unmatched bases: 4. There are 14 residues in the CDR3. Germline CDR1 SGHTA, CDR2 FQGNSA. The DNA of the CDR3 is TGTGCCAGCAGCTCGAGACAGGGATCCTACGAGCAGTACTTC. This sequence encodes CASSSRQGSYEQYF.

The chain employs TRBV20-1 and TRBJ2-3; weak D call: TRBD2 (6 bases). Per germline, CDR1 DFQATT and CDR2 SNEGSKA (reference sequence). Trimming pared 0 bases from V and 4 bases from J, leaving 11 bases between. The CDR3 extends over 14 amino acids. The CDR3 nucleotides read TGCAGTGCTAGAGATCCACTAGCCGCAGATACGCAGTATTTT. This translates into CSARDPLAADTQYF.